Listed below are T cell receptor beta chains from one sample, sequenced in a study of cytomegalovirus exposure and HLA in healthy donors. Sequenced by immunoSEQ multiplex PCR; TCRdb stores in-frame clones only, minus some. This table holds tens of thousands of clones, just under 95% found once. Sequencing was performed on PBMCs. These receptors were taken from a man between 18 and 35 years old in good health and CMV-seropositive. Both conserved end residues are trimmed from each CDR3. D genes are given only for firm matches.

V gene: TRBV5-1
J gene: -
D gene: -
CDR3 protein: ASKVGATYEQY

V gene: TRBV7-9
J gene: TRBJ1-1
D gene: TRBD1
CDR3 protein: ASSPRGDTEAF

V gene: TRBV6-1
J gene: TRBJ1-3
D gene: -
CDR3 protein: ASSAQGLISGNTIY

V gene: TRBV6-1
J gene: TRBJ2-2
D gene: -
CDR3 protein: ASSVIGTRFIGELF

V gene: TRBV19
J gene: TRBJ2-5
D gene: TRBD2
CDR3 protein: ASSMAGGETQY

V gene: TRBV9
J gene: TRBJ2-1
D gene: TRBD2
CDR3 protein: ASALGAGAGNEQF

V gene: TRBV15
J gene: TRBJ1-5
D gene: -
CDR3 protein: ATSRGRNQPQH

V gene: TRBV18
J gene: TRBJ1-2
D gene: -
CDR3 protein: ASSPFGTSYGYT

V gene: TRBV6-1
J gene: TRBJ2-1
D gene: TRBD1
CDR3 protein: ASARGLGNEQF

V gene: TRBV19
J gene: TRBJ1-2
D gene: -
CDR3 protein: ASRPPDTNYYGYT